Listed here are 11 T cell receptor beta chains from one sample, sequenced in a study of blood T cell repertoires in COVID-19. Method: immunoSEQ multiplex PCR; TCRdb's copy keeps in-frame clones and lacks some. The top ten hold under 0.95% of the sample, which has approximately 290,000 clones, approximately 90% seen once. The sample comprised peripheral blood. The receptors derive from a man aged 25-45 years with acute or convalescent COVID-19.

The CDR3 reads CASRTGGLKVAEAFF. CDR3 in DNA: TGTGCCAGCAGAACAGGGGGATTAAAAGTAGCTGAAGCTTTCTTT. The chain uses TRBV28 and TRBJ1-1; 8 bases are a match to TRBD1. Looked up from germline, CDR1 is MDHEN and CDR2 is SYDVKM. There are 15 residues in the CDR3. J lost 6 bases, V lost 6 bases, and 12 bases had no gene match.

This chain uses TRBV24-1 with TRBJ2-3; tentatively, D is TRBD2 (6 bases). Trimming left V 3 bases short and J 7 bases short, with 7 bases between. Germline CDR1 and CDR2: KGHDR and SFDVKD. This CDR3 is built from 12 residues. The chain's CDR3 is CATSDTSYTQYF. In nucleotides, the CDR3 is TGTGCCACCAGTGATACTAGCTATACGCAGTATTTT.

The chain has TRBV24-1 and TRBJ2-1; TRBD1 aligns across 10 bases. V was pared by 3 bases and J by 8 bases, with 12 bases of the junction left unmatched. The CDR3 sequence is 17 residues long. Germline V gene sequence: CDR1 KGHDR, CDR2 SFDVKD. DNA for the CDR3: TGTGCCACCAGTGATCCATTCTCCGGGACAGGGGTCCATGAGCAGTTCTTC. This sequence encodes CATSDPFSGTGVHEQFF.

The CDR3 sequence: CASKDIVQNSPLHF. The CDR3 nucleotides read TGTGCCAGCAAGGACATAGTACAGAATTCACCCCTCCACTTT. The chain combines TRBV6-5 with TRBJ1-6, with D tentatively TRBD1 (5 bases). V was trimmed by 7 bases and J by 7 bases, leaving 14 bases between them. Germline assignment: CDR1 MNHEY and CDR2 SVGAGI. The CDR3 sequence is 14 residues long.

This clone was seen a handful of times. The chain employs TRBV28 and TRBJ2-5, with 7 bases fitting TRBD1. The CDR3 runs 16 residues. Germline V CDR1 and CDR2: MDHEN, SYDVKM. Losses at the gene ends were 3 bases for V and 1 base for J; bases not matched to a gene: 8. CDR3 nucleotide sequence: TGTGCCAGCAGTTTGATAAGGACAGGCCTCCAAGAGACCCAGTACTTC. Encoded protein: CASSLIRTGLQETQYF.

This clone occurred once. The gene calls are TRBV5-8 and TRBJ1-2; possible D gene TRBD1, 5 bases. V gave up 4 bases and J gave up 4 bases, with 17 bases separating them. The germline CDR1 and CDR2 sequences are SGHTS and YDEGEE. The CDR3 totals 15 residues. The CDR3 bases are TGTGCCAGCAGCGCAAAAGGGCAGGGAACCTATGGCTACACCTTC. Its translation: CASSAKGQGTYGYTF.

The chain joins TRBV6-5 to TRBJ1-1; perhaps TRBD1 as D (5 bases). Trimming cost V 6 bases and J 11 bases, with 16 bases left between them. Germline CDR1 is MNHEY and CDR2 is SVGAGI. This CDR3 contains 12 residues. The CDR3 spells CASRKQVHGAFF. In DNA form, the CDR3 reads TGTGCCAGCAGAAAACAGGTTCACGGGGCTTTCTTT.

The rearrangement joins TRBV6-5 to TRBJ1-6, with D maybe TRBD1 (6 bases). The CDR3 is made up of 15 amino acids. V lost 2 bases and J lost 4, with 9 bases in between. Germline V CDR1 and CDR2: MNHEY, SVGAGI. CDR3 region: CASSYTGQYNSPLHF. The CDR3 nucleotides are TGTGCCAGCAGTTACACCGGACAGTATAATTCACCCCTCCACTTT.

The rearrangement links TRBV7-3 to TRBJ2-7, with D maybe TRBD1 (5 bases). CDR1 is SGHTA and CDR2 is FQGTGA in the germline V gene. Trimming shortened V by 5 bases and J by 7 bases, and 15 bases separated the two germline ends. The length of the CDR3 is 13 residues. The CDR3 nucleotides read TGTGCCAGCAGCCGCGACAGTATGAGAGAGCAGTACTTC. Translation gives CASSRDSMREQYF. Variable domain in full (rest from reference TRBV7-3 and TRBJ2-7): GAGVSQTPSNKVTEKGKYVELRCDPISGHTALYWYRQSLGQGPEFLIYFQGTGAADDSGLPNDRFFAVRPEGSVSTLKIQRTERGDSAVYLCASSRDSMREQYFGPGTRLTVT.

The chain has TRBV27 and TRBJ1-6; 9 bases are shared with TRBD1. The CDR3 is 15 amino acids. V shed 3 bases and J 8 bases; nucleotides not matched to a gene: 5. The germline V gene encodes CDR1 MNHEY and CDR2 SMNVEV (reference sequence). CDR3 sequence reads: CASSFRDRGYSPLHF. For the CDR3, the DNA is TGTGCCAGCAGTTTCCGAGACAGGGGGTATTCACCCCTCCACTTT.

The CDR3 loop is CASRTMASGNTIYF. Here the CDR3 DNA reads TGTGCCAGCAGAACGATGGCCTCTGGAAACACCATATATTTT. This chain connects TRBV6-5 to TRBJ1-3, with unresolved D. V was clipped by 6 bases and J by 0 bases, with 9 bases between them. The germline V gene has CDR1 MNHEY and CDR2 SVGAGI. This CDR3 region has 14 residues.